The 8 T cell receptor beta chains below come from one sample, sequenced in a study of T cells in localized non-small cell lung cancer. Sequencing was performed with immunoSEQ multiplex PCR; in TCRdb, only in-frame clones are kept and a portion is missing. The sample consists of under 25,000 clones, about 89% of them appearing once. Sequenced here: peripheral blood, sampled before any cancer treatment. These receptors were taken from a man aged 40 to 75 with stage I squamous cell lung carcinoma.

The chain employs TRBV21-1 and TRBJ1-2; the D call TRBD1 from the table was never checked on the DNA. TRBV21-1 counts as a pseudogene. The CDR3 has 12 amino acids. The CDR3 sequence: CASNNQGRGYTF. CDR3 coding DNA: TGTGCCAGCAACAACCAGGGGCGGGGCTACACCTTC.

The rearrangement links TRBV6-6 to TRBJ2-7, with D perhaps TRBD1 (6 bases). The V end was cut by 4 bases, the J end by 2 bases, with 12 bases between. The germline V gene encodes CDR1 MNHNY and CDR2 SVGAGI (reference sequence). The CDR3 covers 14 residues. The CDR3 DNA follows: TGTGCCAGCAGTTCCAGGACAGTTCCCTACGAGCAGTACTTC. It specifies CASSSRTVPYEQYF.

This clone was counted once. J is TRBJ2-3 and V is TRBV9; tentative D call: TRBD2 (6 bases). The V gene lost 2 bases and the J gene lost 6 bases, with 16 bases spanning the gap. This CDR3 contains 15 residues. Germline loops: CDR1 SGDLS, CDR2 YYNGEE. Here the CDR3 reads CASSVGTPLVDTQYF. The DNA for the CDR3 is TGTGCCAGCAGCGTGGGGACTCCCTTGGTCGATACGCAGTATTTT.

This chain joins TRBV7-9 and TRBJ1-3; perhaps TRBD1 as D (5 bases). CDR1 SEHNR and CDR2 FQNEAQ come from the germline V gene (reference sequence). Deletions cut 5 bases from V and 0 bases from J, with 17 bases between. This CDR3 is built from 17 residues. The chain's CDR3 is CASSPLTQAFSGNTIYF. The CDR3 DNA is TGTGCCAGCAGCCCGCTCACACAGGCCTTCTCTGGAAACACCATATATTTT.

The chain combines TRBV2 with TRBJ2-7; 12 bases fit TRBD2. Trimming took 3 bases from V and 4 from J; bases not matched to a gene: 7. Germline V gene sequence: CDR1 SNHLY, CDR2 FYNNEI. This CDR3 has 16 residues. CDR3 DNA: TGTGCCAGCAGTGAGGTAGAGCTAGCGGGGGGGTACGAGCAGTACTTC. Its translation is CASSEVELAGGYEQYF. Supplemented by reference TRBV2 and TRBJ2-7, the full variable domain reads EPEVTQTPSHQVTQMGQEVILRCVPISNHLYFYWYRQILGQKVEFLVSFYNNEISEKSEIFDDQFSVERPDGSNFTLKIRSTKLEDSAMYFCASSEVELAGGYEQYFGPGTRLTVT.

The chain carries TRBV28 and TRBJ1-6, with D unresolved. CDR1 is MDHEN and CDR2 is SYDVKM in the germline V gene. The CDR3 has 13 amino acids. V lost 4 bases and J 10 bases, leaving 11 bases between the germline ends. The CDR3: CASSSDPSSPLHF. DNA for the CDR3: TGTGCCAGCAGTTCAGACCCAAGCTCACCCCTCCACTTT. Based on the CDR3 plus reference TRBV28 and TRBJ1-6, the full variable domain is DVKVTQSSRYLVKRTGEKVFLECVQDMDHENMFWYRQDPGLGLRLIYFSYDVKMKEKGDIPEGYSVSREKKERFSLILESASTNQTSMYLCASSSDPSSPLHFGNGTRLTVT.

The chain joins TRBV4-1 to TRBJ2-4; D is ambiguous. CDR3 size: 15 residues. The germline CDR1 and CDR2 sequences are MGHRA and YSYEKL. Trimming cost V 4 bases and J 0 bases, with 10 bases left between them. CDR3 amino acids: CASSRQGLAKNIQYF. In DNA, the CDR3 is TGCGCCAGCAGCCGGCAAGGGCTAGCCAAAAACATTCAGTACTTC.

This sequence joins TRBV7-8 and TRBJ1-1; TRBD1 might be the D (6 bases). V shed 1 base and J shed 4 bases, with 13 bases lying between them. CDR3 length equals 15 residues. Germline lookup yields CDR1 SGHVS and CDR2 FQNEAQ. CDR3 nucleotide sequence: TGTGCCAGCAGCTTAGGAGGGACAAAGGGCACTGAAGCTTTCTTT. It yields the protein CASSLGGTKGTEAFF.